Included here is one T cell receptor (beta chain) sequence, with context. These data come from a study of control samples from healthy donors and cancer patients. This CDR3 spans 15 amino acids. Germline CDR1 reads MNHEY; CDR2 reads SVGEGT. The V and J ends lost 4 bases and 6 bases respectively, with 18 bases between them. Clones were sequenced by immunoSEQ multiplex PCR, and TCRdb holds only the in-frame ones, with some missing. The table lists tens of thousands of clones, roughly 94% of them singletons, with about 4% in the top ten. The sequence came from a man aged 25-45 years in good health. The chain uses TRBV6-2 or TRBV6-3 and TRBJ1-1; D is perhaps TRBD1 (6 bases). Sample: blood. In DNA form, the CDR3 reads TGTGCCAGCAGTTTACGGGGGGCGGGTTTCTCTGAAGCTTTCTTT. Residues: CASSLRGAGFSEAFF.